The 22 T cell receptor beta chains in this list originate from one sample, sequenced in a study of molecular identifiers for immune sequencing clone quantification. TCRdb re-called the PCR reads with MiXCR, one entry per CDR3 protein. The sample contains about 510,000 distinct CDR3 sequences, about 22% of which appear only once. The sequencing input was naive CD8+ T cells from blood, with Jurkat cell RNA spiked in. The subset was: FACS-sorted CD8+CD4-CCR7+CD45RA+ naive T cells. The receptor set was obtained from a human donor in good health. Some libraries in this study had Jurkat cell RNA spiked in.

The V gene is TRBV30, the J gene TRBJ2-1, with D possibly being TRBD1 or TRBD2 (6 bases each). Trimming removed 5 bases from V and 9 bases from J, with 14 bases in between. Germline V gives CDR1 GTSNPN, CDR2 SVGIG (reference sequence). The CDR3 runs 12 residues. The CDR3 bases are TGTGCCTGGGACTCGGGGGCGGTTGAGCAGTTCTTC. Its translation: CAWDSGAVEQFF.

The chain joins TRBV2 to TRBJ1-2; weak D call: TRBD1 (5 bases). CDR3 size: 15 residues. V gave up 7 bases and J gave up 4 bases, with 19 bases separating them. CDR1 is SNHLY and CDR2 is FYNNEI in the germline V gene. This chain's CDR3 is CASIARQGVPYGYTF. In DNA form, the CDR3 reads TGTGCCAGCATCGCCCGCCAGGGAGTCCCCTATGGCTACACCTTC.

This clonotype has just one count. A read error is possible here, since a much larger clone lies one base away. The J gene is TRBJ2-5, the V gene TRBV10-3; a weak D match, TRBD2 (5 bases). Germline CDR1 reads ENHRY; CDR2 reads SYGVKD. The CDR3 is 13 amino acids. The CDR3: CTTREGSRETQYF. The CDR3 region has the DNA TGTACCACTCGAGAGGGCAGCCGAGAGACCCAGTACTTC.

This clonotype was observed many times. The chain carries TRBV11-2 and TRBJ1-4, with D possibly being TRBD1 (5 bases). Trimming took 5 bases from V and 7 from J, leaving 20 bases between them. The CDR3 is 16 residues long. Germline lookup yields CDR1 SGHAT and CDR2 FQNNGV. The DNA of the CDR3 is TGTGCCAGCAGCAACACAAACGGGGCGGAACGTGAAAAACTGTTTTTT. It translates to CASSNTNGAEREKLFF.

This clonotype was found many times. The chain combines TRBV24-1 with TRBJ2-2; D gene unclear. The CDR3 length is 14 residues. Germline V CDR1 and CDR2: KGHDR, SFDVKD. V was cut by 7 bases and J by 1 base, with 9 bases left in between. CDR3 bases: TGTGCCACCAGCCCGACACTGAACACCGGGGAGCTGTTTTTT. This translates into CATSPTLNTGELFF.

This chain joins TRBV27 and TRBJ2-1; 8 bases agree with TRBD2. With 2 bases clipped from V and 0 bases from J, the junction kept 3 bases outside the gene matches. CDR3 size: 16 residues. Germline CDR1 and CDR2: MNHEY and SMNVEV (reference sequence). CDR3 in DNA: TGTGCCAGCAGTTTAACGGGGGGGAGCTCCTACAATGAGCAGTTCTTC. Translation gives CASSLTGGSSYNEQFF.

The chain couples TRBV6-1 to TRBJ2-3; 9 bases are shared with TRBD2. V shed 10 bases, J shed 2 bases, and the junction held 10 bases outside the gene matches. Germline V lookup: CDR1 MNHNS, CDR2 SASEGT. The CDR3 runs 15 residues. Here the CDR3 reads CATARLAATTDTQYF. The CDR3 region has the DNA TGTGCCACGGCGAGACTAGCGGCAACCACAGATACGCAGTATTTT.

V and J are TRBV27 and TRBJ2-7; D unclear. The CDR3 is 13 amino acids. CDR1 and CDR2 from the germline V gene are MNHEY and SMNVEV (reference sequence). The V end lost 8 bases, the J end lost 0 bases, and 11 bases lay between the germline ends. The CDR3 loop is CASSSYSSYEQYF. The CDR3 coding sequence is TGTGCCAGCTCCAGCTACAGCTCCTACGAGCAGTACTTC.

Remarks on this clonotype: The junction departs from germline at one end; a sequencing error may be responsible. V gene TRBV2 combines with J gene TRBJ2-7, with 8 nucleotides matching TRBD1. Looked up from germline, CDR1 is SNHLY and CDR2 is FYNNEI. This CDR3 is 13 amino acids long. CDR3: CASSDGRRPGGRF. The DNA for the CDR3 is TGTGCCAGCAGTGATGGGAGGCGGCCAGGGGGCCGCTTC. The whole variable domain, remainder taken from reference TRBV2 and TRBJ2-7, is EPEVTQTPSHQVTQMGQEVILRCVPISNHLYFYWYRQILGQKVEFLVSFYNNEISEKSEIFDDQFSVERPDGSNFTLKIRSTKLEDSAMYFCASSDGRRPGGRFGPGTRLTVT.

There are many counts of this clonotype. This chain uses TRBV20-1 with TRBJ2-3; 7 nucleotides match TRBD2. The V segment lost 3 bases and the J segment 2 bases; nucleotides outside the gene matches: 8. The germline gives CDR1 DFQATT, CDR2 SNEGSKA (reference sequence). The CDR3 covers 15 residues. The CDR3 region has the DNA TGCAGTGCTAGTGATCTAGCGGACCACACAGATACGCAGTATTTT. Its translation: CSASDLADHTDTQYF.

Worth noting for this clonotype: The conserved phenylalanine or tryptophan normally closing the CDR3 is absent here, so this likely arose from a read error. The chain carries TRBV19 and TRBJ1-1; D is undetermined. This CDR3 is 14 amino acids long. V was clipped by 3 bases and J by 1 base, with 9 bases between them. CDR1 and CDR2 from the germline V gene are LNHDA and SQIVND (reference sequence). The CDR3 loop is CASSIGSRNTEAFL. CDR3 DNA sequence: TGTGCCAGTAGTATTGGTAGCCGGAACACTGAAGCTTTCCTT.

The table lists this clonotype with a few counts. The chain links TRBV6-2 or TRBV6-3 to TRBJ2-3; 7 nucleotides align to TRBD2. Trimming took 0 bases from V and 1 from J; bases not matched to a gene: 10. Germline V gives CDR1 MNHEY, CDR2 SVGEGT. CDR3 length: 18 residues. The CDR3 bases are TGTGCCAGCAGTTACTCTACTAGAGCGGGAATTGGCACAGATACGCAGTATTTT. This gives the protein CASSYSTRAGIGTDTQYF.

The chain links TRBV7-9 to TRBJ2-1, with a tentative D call TRBD1 (7 bases). Looked up from germline, CDR1 is SEHNR and CDR2 is FQNEAQ (reference sequence). The V end lost 8 bases, the J end lost 4 bases, and 12 bases lay between the germline ends. This CDR3 comprises 13 residues. CDR3 sequence: CASQGGLYNEQFF. CDR3 nucleotide sequence: TGTGCCAGCCAGGGGGGCCTGTACAATGAGCAGTTCTTC.

This clonotype has a handful of counts. The chain employs TRBV20-1 and TRBJ2-3; no reliable D call. The CDR3 runs 14 residues. Per germline, CDR1 DFQATT and CDR2 SNEGSKA (reference sequence). The ends were cut back, 7 bases at V and 1 base at J, with 15 bases in the middle. CDR3 in amino acids: CSGRQDRGTDTQYF. CDR3 nucleotide sequence: TGCAGTGGGCGGCAGGACCGAGGCACAGATACGCAGTATTTT.

This clonotype was seen a few times. One base away lies a much larger clone, so this may be a sequencing read error. The chain links TRBV20-1 to TRBJ2-7, with 11 bases matching TRBD2. Germline assignment: CDR1 DFQATT and CDR2 SNEGSKA (reference sequence). This CDR3 region has 15 residues. After removal of 5 bases from V and 3 bases from J, the junction contained 9 bases not matched to a gene. CDR3 DNA sequence: TGCAGTGCTTTCCCGACTAGCGGGGCCATCTACGAGCAGTACTTC. Translation: CSAFPTSGAIYEQYF.

In this sample, this clonotype turned up a few times. The chain couples TRBV14 to TRBJ1-2; TRBD1 matches 7 bases. Germline V gene sequence: CDR1 SGHDN, CDR2 FVKESK. The CDR3 runs to 19 residues. The ends lost 0 bases at V and 4 bases at J; junction bases unmatched: 17. CDR3 DNA: TGTGCCAGCAGCCAAGATGTGGGACAGAGCCCCTATTCAGGCTATGGCTACACCTTC. The encoded protein is CASSQDVGQSPYSGYGYTF.

This clonotype was observed a few times. The chain joins TRBV6-2 or TRBV6-3 to TRBJ1-1; tentatively, D is TRBD1 (6 bases). Per germline, CDR1 MNHEY and CDR2 SVGEGT. V gave up 0 bases and J gave up 2 bases, with 16 bases separating them. The length of the CDR3 is 17 residues. CDR3: CASSYSFPGARNTEAFF. CDR3 nucleotide sequence: TGTGCCAGCAGTTACTCGTTCCCAGGGGCACGTAACACTGAAGCTTTCTTT.

This clonotype was detected ten times or more. This chain connects TRBV4-3 to TRBJ2-1; 7 nucleotides agree with TRBD2. Germline V CDR1 and CDR2: LGHNA, YSLEER. Losses at the gene ends were 1 base for V and 5 bases for J; bases not matched to a gene: 8. There are 16 residues in the CDR3. The CDR3 nucleotides read TGCGCCAGCAGCCAAGTCCCGCGGGAGTCCCACAATGAGCAGTTCTTC. Encoded protein: CASSQVPRESHNEQFF.

This clonotype was counted ten times or more. The J gene is TRBJ2-3, the V gene TRBV9, with 9 bases lining up with TRBD2. The J segment lost 2 bases and the V segment lost 0 bases, leaving 4 bases of the junction unmatched. CDR1 and CDR2 from the germline V gene are SGDLS and YYNGEE. The CDR3 runs 16 residues. This chain's CDR3 is CASSVEGGGATDTQYF. CDR3 DNA sequence: TGTGCCAGCAGCGTAGAGGGCGGGGGGGCCACAGATACGCAGTATTTT.

This clonotype has a handful of counts. The V call is TRBV27, the J call TRBJ2-3; D remains unclear. Trimming shortened V by 8 bases and J by 0 bases, and 15 bases separated the two germline ends. Germline V gives CDR1 MNHEY, CDR2 SMNVEV (reference sequence). The CDR3 loop spans 15 amino acids. CDR3 nucleotides: TGTGCCAGCGGGTTGAGGATTACTAGCACAGATACGCAGTATTTT. Protein sequence: CASGLRITSTDTQYF.

The CDR3 nucleotides read TGTGCCAGCAGGGGGTGGGGGGAGCACACAGATACGCAGTATTTT. Encoded protein: CASRGWGEHTDTQYF. The V and J genes are TRBV12-3 or TRBV12-4 and TRBJ2-3; the D gene is possibly TRBD2 (6 bases). This CDR3 is 15 amino acids long. The V end lost 6 bases, the J end lost 2 bases, and 15 bases lay between the germline ends.

This clonotype has only a few counts. The gene calls are TRBV2 and TRBJ2-2; TRBD2 matches 7 bases. Trimming cost V 8 bases and J 3 bases; bases outside gene matches: 9. The CDR3 length is 15 residues. The germline V gene encodes CDR1 SNHLY and CDR2 FYNNEI. The CDR3 DNA is TGTGCCAGCTTAAATTCGCGGGAGTACACCGGGGAGCTGTTTTTT. Its protein product is CASLNSREYTGELFF.